Below, one TCR beta chain is given with its context. Its antigen is currently unknown. This same CDR3 is encoded by further DNA sequences in the sample. The sample is drawn from a study of cytomegalovirus exposure and HLA in healthy donors. Whole-study findings and limits: Rarity characterized most TCR sequences, yet some public TCRs appeared in many donors. An analysis was carried out later, and it reportedly showed fewer N-insertions in an Asian-associated ancestry cluster than the 666-donor mean. In a later analysis, at a false discovery rate of 0.05, under 20,000 TCR beta sequences were associated with HLA alleles.

PCR was performed using 60 Vbeta and 13 Jbeta primers. Some clones are missing from TCRdb's copy, which holds only in-frame ones; the method was immunoSEQ multiplex PCR. This table lists roughly 100,000 clones. Per the germline V gene, CDR1 is LGHNA and CDR2 is YNFKEQ. V was trimmed by 0 bases and J by 6 bases, leaving 14 bases between them. The CDR3 is 15 amino acids. The chain recombines TRBV4-2 with TRBJ1-2; D unresolved. The sequencing input was PBMCs. The TCR originated in a man aged 50 to 60 in good health and CMV-seronegative. The CDR3: CASSQDTLREDGYTF. In DNA form, the CDR3 reads TGTGCCAGCAGCCAAGACACTCTGAGGGAGGATGGCTACACCTTC.